The present T cell receptor beta chain was sequenced within a study of CD8+ T cells in alopecia areata. At the level of the study: Tofacitinib administration persisted for 6 to 18 months, succeeded by 6 months off drug.

The study's findings and limits: Scalp clonality and expanded CD8+ clones among the top 100 fell significantly with tofacitinib. Patients shared TCRs less clearly than mice did, possibly for HLA-related reasons. When scalp samples are sequenced, resident alphabeta T cells of normal skin are also captured.

Treatment denoted: oral pan-JAK inhibitor, 5-10 mg twice daily. Reverse transcribed after extraction, RNA yielded cDNA as the sequencing template. Method: immunoSEQ multiplex PCR; TCRdb's copy keeps in-frame clones and lacks some. The sample lists under 150,000 clones, around three fifths occurring once. Germline V gene lookup returns CDR1 SGHAT and CDR2 FQNNGV. With 3 bases clipped from V and 5 bases from J, the junction kept 3 bases outside the gene matches. The CDR3 has 15 amino acids. Regarding this clone: Its antigen is still unknown.

This sample comprised CD4+ T cells sorted from blood, obtained at week 24, from a patient treated with tofacitinib. The source of this sequence is a human donor with alopecia areata. The chain has TRBV11-2 and TRBJ2-5; TRBD2 agrees at 13 bases. CDR3 sequence (DNA): TGTGCCAGCAGCTTTACTAGCGGGGGGGCCGAGACCCAGTACTTC. Translating gives CASSFTSGGAETQYF.